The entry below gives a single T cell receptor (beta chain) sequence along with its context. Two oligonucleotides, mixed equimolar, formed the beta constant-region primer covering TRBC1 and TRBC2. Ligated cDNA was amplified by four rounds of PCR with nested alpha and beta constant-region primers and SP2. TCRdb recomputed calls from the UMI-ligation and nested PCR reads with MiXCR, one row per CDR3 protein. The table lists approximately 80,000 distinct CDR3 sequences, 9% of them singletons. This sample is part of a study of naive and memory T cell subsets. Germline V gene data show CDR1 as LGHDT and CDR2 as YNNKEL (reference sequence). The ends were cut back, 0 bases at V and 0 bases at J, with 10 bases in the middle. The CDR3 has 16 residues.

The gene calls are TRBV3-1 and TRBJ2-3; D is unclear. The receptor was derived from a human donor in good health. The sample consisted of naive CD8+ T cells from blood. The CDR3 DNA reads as TGTGCCAGCAGCCAAGAACGGACGACGAGCACAGATACGCAGTATTTT. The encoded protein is CASSQERTTSTDTQYF.